The 7 T cell receptor beta chains reported below all come from one sample, sequenced in a study of shared clonotypes between healthy human individuals. Libraries were prepared by immunoSEQ multiplex PCR; TCRdb keeps only in-frame clonotypes and omits some of them. The sample lists hundreds of thousands of clones; roughly 96% were seen once. Cells designated naive CD8 were CD45RO-negative and were positively selected for CCR7, with terminally differentiated effector memory CD45RA+ cells excluded. Material for sequencing was naive CD8+ T cells sorted from blood. The receptors here all came from a woman aged 25 to 45 in good health.

The gene calls are TRBV2 and TRBJ1-2, with D unresolved. Germline V gives CDR1 SNHLY, CDR2 FYNNEI. Trimming removed 7 bases from V and 4 bases from J, with 7 bases in between. The CDR3 extends over 11 amino acids. The CDR3 reads CASTASYGYTF. CDR3 sequence (DNA): TGTGCCAGCACTGCGTCCTATGGCTACACCTTC.

The gene calls are TRBV28 and TRBJ2-3, with TRBD2 matching over 9 bases. This CDR3 contains 15 residues. J gave up 10 bases and V 5 bases, and 13 bases lay outside the gene matches. Germline-derived CDR1 and CDR2 are MDHEN and SYDVKM. The CDR3 DNA sequence: TGTGCCAGCAGTCACCGCGACTGGACTAGCGAGGCGCAGTATTTT. Protein sequence: CASSHRDWTSEAQYF.

Comment on this clone: The sample has other DNA sequences that encode this CDR3 too. The rearrangement joins TRBV11-2 to TRBJ2-7; 11 bases are shared with TRBD1. The V gene's germline CDR1 is SGHAT and CDR2 FQNNGV. The CDR3 sequence is 14 residues long. After removal of 4 bases from V and 4 bases from J, the junction contained 3 bases not matched to a gene. CDR3 residues: CASSSGTGGYEQYF. The CDR3 bases are TGTGCCAGCAGCTCCGGGACAGGGGGGTACGAGCAGTACTTC.

This rearrangement joins TRBV7-8 to TRBJ1-2, with D tentatively TRBD1 (5 bases). This CDR3 has 16 amino acids. Germline V gene data show CDR1 as SGHVS and CDR2 as FQNEAQ. Trimming cost V 0 bases and J 2 bases, with 13 bases left between them. The CDR3 DNA reads TGTGCCAGCAGCTTAGCCGGGGACGGCCTGAACTATGGCTACACCTTC. This gives the protein CASSLAGDGLNYGYTF.

This sequence joins TRBV13 and TRBJ1-4, with D possibly matching TRBD1 (6 bases). Trimming removed 5 bases at V and 6 bases at J, with 16 bases between. Germline V gene lookup returns CDR1 PRHDT and CDR2 FYEKMQ (reference sequence). The CDR3 is 15 residues long. For the CDR3, the DNA is TGTGCCAGCAGCACCTACAGGGAGGGAGATGAAAAACTGTTTTTT. This encodes CASSTYREGDEKLFF.

J is TRBJ2-7 and V is TRBV19; TRBD2 matches 9 bases. CDR1 and CDR2 from the germline V gene are LNHDA and SQIVND (reference sequence). With V trimmed by 1 base and J by 1 base, 5 bases remained unmatched. The CDR3 is made up of 16 amino acids. The CDR3 spells CASSIATSGFSYEQYF. The CDR3 DNA follows: TGTGCCAGTAGTATAGCTACTAGCGGGTTTTCCTACGAGCAGTACTTC.

This clone has only one observation. This specimen includes other DNA sequences encoding the same CDR3. This chain joins TRBV9 and TRBJ1-3, with D uncertain. Germline V gives CDR1 SGDLS, CDR2 YYNGEE. The V and J ends lost 0 bases and 0 bases respectively, with 4 bases between them. The CDR3 has 14 amino acids. CDR3 protein: CASSVESSGNTIYF. The CDR3, as DNA: TGTGCCAGCAGCGTAGAATCCTCTGGAAACACCATATATTTT.